The 16 T cell receptor beta chains below were found in one sample sequenced in a study of blood T cell repertoires in COVID-19. This table comes from immunoSEQ multiplex PCR, and its TCRdb copy is limited to in-frame clones, with some not included. This sample yields around 100,000 clones, of which about 88% are seen a single time; more than 2% belongs to the top ten. The sample consisted of peripheral blood. These receptors were collected from a human donor in a cohort sampled during active COVID-19.

The chain is built from TRBV10-3 and TRBJ2-5, with TRBD2 matching 7 bases. V dropped 6 bases and J dropped 5; count of bases not matched to a gene: 6. In germline, CDR1 is ENHRY, CDR2 SYGVKD. The CDR3 extends over 13 amino acids. The CDR3 DNA reads as TGTGCCATCAGCCAATCCGGGGGGGAGACCCAGTACTTC. This translates into CAISQSGGETQYF.

The chain joins TRBV28 to TRBJ2-7, with D perhaps TRBD1 (5 bases). The CDR3 length is 12 residues. CDR1 and CDR2 (germline): MDHEN, SYDVKM. V lost 6 bases and J 4 bases, leaving 10 bases between the germline ends. CDR3 bases: TGTGCCAGCAGAGGGGCAAGGTACGAGCAGTACTTC. This gives the protein CASRGARYEQYF. The full variable domain, with the rest looked up from reference TRBV28 and TRBJ2-7, is DVKVTQSSRYLVKRTGEKVFLECVQDMDHENMFWYRQDPGLGLRLIYFSYDVKMKEKGDIPEGYSVSREKKERFSLILESASTNQTSMYLCASRGARYEQYFGPGTRLTVT.

The V call is TRBV7-9, the J call TRBJ1-2, with D maybe TRBD1 (6 bases). The CDR3 has 16 amino acids. Germline assignment: CDR1 SEHNR and CDR2 FQNEAQ (reference sequence). V lost 5 bases, J lost 8 bases, and 24 bases lay in between. The CDR3 region is CASSQYPTGTQIGYTF. CDR3 coding DNA: TGTGCCAGCAGCCAGTACCCGACCGGGACACAGATCGGCTACACCTTC.

V usage is TRBV30 and J usage is TRBJ2-1, with 8 bases fitting TRBD2. This CDR3 contains 15 residues. From germline, CDR1 is GTSNPN and CDR2 SVGIG (reference sequence). V lost 2 bases and J lost 2; bases outside the gene matches: 5. The CDR3 reads CAWSPGLAPYNEQFF. The CDR3 DNA follows: TGTGCCTGGAGTCCAGGACTAGCCCCCTACAATGAGCAGTTCTTC. Based on the CDR3 plus reference TRBV30 and TRBJ2-1, the full variable domain is SQTIHQWPATLVQPVGSPLSLECTVEGTSNPNLYWYRQAAGRGLQLLFYSVGIGQISSEVPQNLSASRPQDRQFILSSKKLLLSDSGFYLCAWSPGLAPYNEQFFGPGTRLTVL.

This clone has a single count. V usage is TRBV19 and J usage is TRBJ2-6, with D possibly matching TRBD2 (6 bases). Germline V gene lookup returns CDR1 LNHDA and CDR2 SQIVND (reference sequence). CDR3 length: 14 residues. As DNA, the CDR3 is TGTGCTGGCGGAGGTTTGGGGCCGGGGGACGTCCTGACTTTC. Its translation: CAGGGLGPGDVLTF.

V and J are TRBV7-3 and TRBJ2-2, with 7 nucleotides matching TRBD1. Germline loops: CDR1 SGHTA, CDR2 FQGTGA. The CDR3 consists of 15 residues. The V gene end was trimmed by 5 bases and the J gene end by 2 bases; junction bases not matched to a gene: 5. For the CDR3, the DNA is TGTGCCAGCAGCCAGACAGGGATTAACACCGGGGAGCTGTTTTTT. The encoded protein is CASSQTGINTGELFF.

The gene calls are TRBV28 and TRBJ1-1; TRBD1 agrees at 8 bases. CDR1 MDHEN and CDR2 SYDVKM come from the germline V gene. CDR3 length: 14 amino acids. The junction had 4 bases not matched to a gene; V was cut back by 3 bases and J by 4 bases. This chain's CDR3 is CASSFYRGGTEAFF. The CDR3 bases are TGTGCCAGCAGTTTTTACAGGGGGGGCACTGAAGCTTTCTTT.

CDR3 region: CASSQDLLASAAKNIQYF. The CDR3 DNA is TGCGCCAGCAGCCAAGATCTTTTGGCTAGCGCGGCCAAAAACATTCAGTACTTC. The V call is TRBV4-1, the J call TRBJ2-4, with D possibly TRBD2 on 6 matching bases. Germline lookup yields CDR1 MGHRA and CDR2 YSYEKL. The CDR3 has 18 amino acids. Between the trimmed V and J ends, which lost 0 bases and 1 base, there was a span of 16 bases.

The gene calls are TRBV19 and TRBJ2-7; TRBD1 aligns across 7 bases. The V gene end was trimmed by 2 bases and the J gene end by 3 bases; junction bases not matched to a gene: 4. In germline, CDR1 is LNHDA, CDR2 SQIVND (reference sequence). The CDR3 consists of 14 residues. CDR3 DNA sequence: TGTGCCAGTAGTATATCACCAGGGGGCTACGAGCAGTACTTC. Protein: CASSISPGGYEQYF.

The CDR3 loop is CATSGMGGELFF. CDR3 bases: TGTGCCACTAGCGGCATGGGCGGGGAGCTGTTTTTT. The V and J genes are TRBV2 and TRBJ2-2; 7 nucleotides match TRBD2. V shed 10 bases and J 7 bases; nucleotides not matched to a gene: 6. The CDR3 runs 12 residues. Germline-derived CDR1 and CDR2 are SNHLY and FYNNEI.

This chain links TRBV27 with TRBJ2-5; TRBD2 is a possible D gene (7 bases). The V gene lost 4 bases and the J gene lost 5 bases, with 11 bases spanning the gap. The CDR3 is 13 residues long. CDR1 and CDR2 from the germline V gene are MNHEY and SMNVEV (reference sequence). As DNA, the CDR3 is TGTGCCAGCAGTTCCAGGGGAGGGGAGACCCAGTACTTC. Amino acids: CASSSRGGETQYF.

This clone appeared once. The chain joins TRBV5-1 to TRBJ2-5; a possible D gene is TRBD2 (6 bases). The ends were cut back, 4 bases at V and 3 bases at J, with 16 bases in the middle. Germline assignment: CDR1 SGHRS and CDR2 YFSETQ. This CDR3 spans 15 amino acids. The CDR3 loop is CASSPEGGGEETQYF. CDR3 DNA: TGCGCCAGCAGCCCGGAGGGAGGAGGGGAAGAGACCCAGTACTTC. Variable domain in full (rest from reference TRBV5-1 and TRBJ2-5): KAGVTQTPRYLIKTRGQQVTLSCSPISGHRSVSWYQQTPGQGLQFLFEYFSETQRNKGNFPGRFSGRQFSNSRSEMNVSTLELGDSALYLCASSPEGGGEETQYFGPGTRLLVL.

The rearrangement links TRBV28 to TRBJ2-3; TRBD2 matches 10 bases. After removal of 3 bases from V and 2 bases from J, the junction contained 17 bases not matched to a gene. The CDR3 spans 20 residues. CDR1 is MDHEN and CDR2 is SYDVKM in the germline V gene. The CDR3 nucleotides are TGTGCCAGCAGTTTTGAGAGCGGGAGGGCCACTATGCTTATCACAGATACGCAGTATTTT. The encoded protein is CASSFESGRATMLITDTQYF.

The genes are TRBV27 and TRBJ2-3; D possibly corresponds to TRBD2 (6 bases). CDR1 and CDR2 (germline): MNHEY, SMNVEV (reference sequence). This CDR3 region has 15 residues. V was trimmed by 7 bases and J by 0 bases, leaving 14 bases between them. CDR3 region: CASNSRGTSTDTQYF. The DNA of the CDR3 is TGTGCCAGCAACTCTCGCGGGACTAGCACAGATACGCAGTATTTT.

This chain joins TRBV5-4 and TRBJ1-1, with TRBD1 as a possible D gene (5 bases). The V and J ends lost 4 bases and 5 bases respectively, with 15 bases between them. The CDR3 has 14 amino acids. Germline V gives CDR1 SGHNT, CDR2 YYREEE (reference sequence). The CDR3 sequence: CASSPIDGGTEAFF. The CDR3 nucleotides read TGTGCCAGCAGCCCAATAGACGGGGGGACTGAAGCTTTCTTT.

The chain links TRBV10-2 to TRBJ1-2; D gene ambiguous. CDR3 length: 13 residues. From germline, CDR1 is WSHSY and CDR2 SAAADI. Deletions cut 3 bases from V and 1 base from J, with 6 bases between. This chain's CDR3 is CASSDYLNYGYTF. CDR3 nucleotide sequence: TGCGCCAGCAGTGACTACCTTAACTATGGCTACACCTTC.